The 29 T cell receptor beta chains below all came from one sample that was sequenced in a study of T cell repertoires and HLA-DP antigens. The data were produced by immunoSEQ multiplex PCR, yet TCRdb's version contains in-frame clones alone and is incomplete. The sample consists of almost 90,000 clones, 86% of them appearing once. For these TCRs, the target antigens are not known. Sequenced: CD4+ T cells from PBMCs. The receptors were sampled from a man aged 45 to 65 in good health and CMV-seronegative.

This chain uses TRBV6-1 with TRBJ2-1, with TRBD2 identical over 12 bases. This CDR3 contains 16 residues. Germline lookup yields CDR1 MNHNS and CDR2 SASEGT. Trimming at V came to 0 bases and at J to 9 bases, leaving 6 bases not matched to a gene. DNA of the CDR3: TGTGCCAGCAGTGAAGCCGGACTAGCGGGGTGGGTTGAGCAGTTCTTC. This sequence encodes CASSEAGLAGWVEQFF.

The chain uses TRBV5-4 and TRBJ2-2, with D possibly matching TRBD1 (6 bases). This CDR3 region has 16 residues. Trimming removed 0 bases from V and 4 bases from J, with 13 bases in between. Germline-derived CDR1 and CDR2 are SGHNT and YYREEE (reference sequence). DNA for the CDR3: TGTGCCAGCAGCTTGGGAGGGGGACCGGGCACCGGGGAGCTGTTTTTT. Residues: CASSLGGGPGTGELFF.

V is TRBV2 and J is TRBJ1-2, with D tentatively TRBD1 (6 bases). CDR1 and CDR2 (germline): SNHLY, FYNNEI. Trimming pared 5 bases from V and 10 bases from J, leaving 8 bases between. The CDR3 sequence is 10 residues long. The chain's CDR3 is CASSRTVYTF. In nucleotides, the CDR3 is TGTGCCAGCAGTAGGACAGTCTACACCTTC.

The chain employs TRBV5-5 and TRBJ2-7; 11 bases align to TRBD1. There are 16 residues in the CDR3. Germline V gene sequence: CDR1 SGHKS, CDR2 YYEKEE (reference sequence). After removal of 3 bases from V and 6 bases from J, the junction contained 11 bases not matched to a gene. CDR3 nucleotide sequence: TGTGCCAGCAGCTATCTTTCAGGACAGGGGGCGCGCGAGCAGTACTTC. Amino acids: CASSYLSGQGAREQYF. The full variable domain, its missing parts supplied by reference TRBV5-5 and TRBJ2-7, is DAGVTQSPTHLIKTRGQQVTLRCSPISGHKSVSWYQQVLGQGPQFIFQYYEKEERGRGNFPDRFSARQFPNYSSELNVNALLLGDSALYLCASSYLSGQGAREQYFGPGTRLTVT.

The chain couples TRBV5-4 to TRBJ1-2; D call uncertain. From germline, CDR1 is SGHNT and CDR2 YYREEE (reference sequence). V was shortened by 1 base and J by 8 bases, with 9 bases between the two germline ends. The CDR3 has 12 residues. The CDR3 sequence: CASSLSSVGYTF. CDR3 bases: TGTGCCAGCAGCTTGTCCTCGGTCGGCTACACCTTC.

This chain links TRBV9 with TRBJ2-5, with D uncertain. This CDR3 has 14 residues. CDR1 is SGDLS, CDR2 YYNGEE, per germline. The V gene lost 0 bases and the J gene lost 5 bases, with 11 bases spanning the gap. The CDR3 nucleotides read TGTGCCAGCAGCGTAGGGGCAAGGGCCGAGACCCAGTACTTC. Translation gives CASSVGARAETQYF.

The chain links TRBV7-9 to TRBJ1-1; 7 bases line up with TRBD1. The length of the CDR3 is 14 residues. CDR1 SEHNR and CDR2 FQNEAQ come from the germline V gene (reference sequence). After removal of 5 bases from V and 4 bases from J, the junction contained 7 bases not matched to a gene. CDR3 nucleotides: TGTGCCAGCAGCCCGCGTACAGGGGCCACTGAAGCTTTCTTT. As protein: CASSPRTGATEAFF.

This chain joins TRBV2 and TRBJ1-2; no reliable D call. V lost 2 bases and J 4 bases, leaving 11 bases between the germline ends. The V gene's germline CDR1 is SNHLY and CDR2 FYNNEI. The CDR3 covers 14 residues. The CDR3 sequence is CASSERAAIYGYTF. Written as DNA, the CDR3 is TGTGCCAGCAGTGAAAGGGCAGCCATCTATGGCTACACCTTC.

The V and J genes are TRBV7-2 and TRBJ2-4, with D uncertain. There are 15 residues in the CDR3. Germline CDR1 SGHTA, CDR2 FQGNSA. Trimming took 6 bases from V and 3 from J, leaving 15 bases between them. This CDR3 is CASSFTLGDKNIQYF. CDR3 bases: TGTGCCAGCAGTTTCACCCTTGGGGACAAAAACATTCAGTACTTC.

V is TRBV19 and J is TRBJ2-1; the D is unclear. Germline values: CDR1 LNHDA, CDR2 SQIVND (reference sequence). Between the trimmed V and J ends, which lost 2 bases and 2 bases, there was a span of 10 bases. There are 15 residues in the CDR3. The CDR3 DNA follows: TGTGCCAGTAGTATAAGACCATCCACCTACAATGAGCAGTTCTTC. It translates to CASSIRPSTYNEQFF. Filled out from reference TRBV19 and TRBJ2-1, the complete variable domain reads DGGITQSPKYLFRKEGQNVTLSCEQNLNHDAMYWYRQDPGQGLRLIYYSQIVNDFQKGDIAEGYSVSREKKESFPLTVTSAQKNPTAFYLCASSIRPSTYNEQFFGPGTRLTVL.

V gene TRBV15 combines with J gene TRBJ1-4, with D perhaps matching TRBD1 (6 bases). The CDR3 has 14 amino acids. CDR1 is LNHNV and CDR2 is YYDKDF in the germline V gene (reference sequence). Deletions cut 8 bases from V and 6 bases from J, with 16 bases between. As DNA, the CDR3 is TGTGCCACCCGAGGGGGGGGCGGTTATGAAAAACTGTTTTTT. It codes for CATRGGGGYEKLFF.

The chain joins TRBV6-5 to TRBJ2-5; D unclear. CDR1 MNHEY and CDR2 SVGAGI come from the germline V gene. The CDR3 loop spans 14 amino acids. V lost 2 bases, J lost 3 bases, and 10 bases lay in between. CDR3 DNA sequence: TGTGCCAGCAGTTACGGTACCGTAAAAGAGACCCAGTACTTC. Translated, it gives CASSYGTVKETQYF.

The V and J genes are TRBV6-1 and TRBJ1-1; unclear D gene. V gave up 8 bases and J gave up 2 bases, with 15 bases separating them. Germline V gene sequence: CDR1 MNHNS, CDR2 SASEGT. The CDR3 runs 14 residues. The CDR3 loop is CASGLGLGNTEAFF. The CDR3 DNA reads TGTGCCAGCGGATTGGGTTTAGGAAACACTGAAGCTTTCTTT.

V is TRBV5-4 and J is TRBJ1-4; 11 positions agree with TRBD1. The CDR3 has 16 residues. The germline gives CDR1 SGHNT, CDR2 YYREEE (reference sequence). The trim removed 4 bases at V and 4 bases at J, leaving 6 bases unmatched. In nucleotides, the CDR3 is TGTGCCAGCAGCAAGGACAGGGGGCGGAATAATGAAAAACTGTTTTTT. As protein: CASSKDRGRNNEKLFF.

The chain carries TRBV7-6 and TRBJ2-3; weak D call: TRBD2 (5 bases). V lost 5 bases, J lost 2 bases, and 11 bases lay in between. CDR3 length: 14 amino acids. Germline V gene data show CDR1 as SGHVS and CDR2 as FNYEAQ. The CDR3 DNA sequence: TGTGCCAGCAGCCTCACGGGGATCACAGATACGCAGTATTTT. This translates into CASSLTGITDTQYF.

The J gene is TRBJ2-1, the V gene TRBV18, with a weak D call TRBD2 (6 bases). Trimming pared 4 bases from V and 4 bases from J, leaving 14 bases between. This CDR3 contains 15 residues. The V gene's germline CDR1 is KGHSH and CDR2 LQKENI. This CDR3 reads CASSLGTQSYNEQFF. CDR3 in DNA: TGTGCCAGCTCACTGGGGACTCAATCTTACAATGAGCAGTTCTTC.

In nucleotides, the CDR3 is TGTGCCAGCGTGACAGGGGGATCCTACGAGCAGTACTTC. Translating gives CASVTGGSYEQYF. The chain recombines TRBV28 with TRBJ2-7; 9 bases line up with TRBD1. The CDR3 runs 13 residues. Trimming took 8 bases from V and 1 from J; bases not matched to a gene: 3. Germline-derived CDR1 and CDR2 are MDHEN and SYDVKM.

The chain carries TRBV6-5 and TRBJ2-2, with 8 bases that match TRBD1. After removal of 5 bases from V and 4 bases from J, the junction contained 6 bases not matched to a gene. The CDR3 loop spans 15 amino acids. CDR1 MNHEY and CDR2 SVGAGI come from the germline V gene. CDR3 bases: TGTGCCAGCAGTCGACAGGGGTCGGTCACCGGGGAGCTGTTTTTT. Translating it yields CASSRQGSVTGELFF.

The rearrangement joins TRBV6-1 to TRBJ1-3, with 8 bases matching TRBD1. The CDR3 totals 15 residues. Germline V gene data show CDR1 as MNHNS and CDR2 as SASEGT. The J segment lost 3 bases and the V segment lost 7 bases, leaving 8 bases of the junction unmatched. CDR3 coding DNA: TGTGCCAGCACTCAAGGACAGGGAGGTGGAAACACCATATATTTT. It yields the protein CASTQGQGGGNTIYF.

The chain employs TRBV19 and TRBJ1-5; perhaps TRBD1 as D (5 bases). V dropped 7 bases and J dropped 5 bases, with 15 bases sitting between them. From germline, CDR1 is LNHDA and CDR2 SQIVND (reference sequence). The CDR3 runs 14 residues. CDR3 nucleotide sequence: TGTGCCAGTAAAAACTTCAGGGACCATCAGCCCCAGCATTTT. Amino acids: CASKNFRDHQPQHF.

The V call is TRBV27, the J call TRBJ2-7; D assignment may be TRBD1 or TRBD2 (5 bases each). Germline V gene data show CDR1 as MNHEY and CDR2 as SMNVEV (reference sequence). V was clipped by 6 bases and J by 11 bases, with 14 bases between them. CDR3 length: 11 amino acids. The CDR3 loop is CASRVWDGEYF. The CDR3 DNA reads TGTGCCAGCAGGGTGTGGGACGGCGAGTACTTC.

This rearrangement joins TRBV9 to TRBJ2-5; 8 positions agree with TRBD1. This CDR3 comprises 17 residues. Germline CDR1 and CDR2: SGDLS and YYNGEE. V dropped 4 bases and J dropped 7; count of bases not matched to a gene: 18. CDR3 nucleotides: TGTGCCAGCAGCTCCGGAGGAATGACAGGGGCAGCGGCGACCCAGTACTTC. It specifies CASSSGGMTGAAATQYF.

The rearrangement joins TRBV10-3 to TRBJ1-3; 8 nucleotides match TRBD1. The V and J ends lost 10 bases and 1 base, in that order; junction bases with no gene match: 15. The germline V gene encodes CDR1 ENHRY and CDR2 SYGVKD. This CDR3 spans 17 amino acids. Here the CDR3 DNA reads TGTGCCACCGGGACAGGAGGCAATGGGGGATCTGGAAACACCATATATTTT. This translates into CATGTGGNGGSGNTIYF.

The chain combines TRBV5-4 with TRBJ1-3; tentatively, D is TRBD1 (6 bases). Trimming took 1 base from V and 0 from J, leaving 8 bases between them. The CDR3 contains 15 residues. In germline, CDR1 is SGHNT, CDR2 YYREEE (reference sequence). The CDR3 DNA reads TGTGCCAGCAGCTTGACAGGGAGCTCTGGAAACACCATATATTTT. Residues: CASSLTGSSGNTIYF.

The chain is built from TRBV16 and TRBJ2-1; D is uncertain. Per germline, CDR1 KGHSY and CDR2 FQNENV. The ends were cut back, 2 bases at V and 3 bases at J, with 8 bases in the middle. The CDR3 consists of 14 residues. CDR3 amino acids: CASSQTGHYNEQFF. The CDR3 nucleotides read TGTGCCAGCAGCCAAACGGGCCACTACAATGAGCAGTTCTTC.

This chain links TRBV5-4 with TRBJ2-4; D remains unclear. Germline CDR1 SGHNT, CDR2 YYREEE (reference sequence). The CDR3 contains 15 residues. The V end lost 6 bases, the J end lost 0 bases, and 13 bases lay between the germline ends. The CDR3 loop is CASKLTPLAKNIQYF. In DNA, the CDR3 is TGTGCCAGCAAATTGACACCACTAGCCAAAAACATTCAGTACTTC. Complete variable domain (other parts from reference TRBV5-4 and TRBJ2-4): ETGVTQSPTHLIKTRGQQVTLRCSSQSGHNTVSWYQQALGQGPQFIFQYYREEENGRGNFPPRFSGLQFPNYSSELNVNALELDDSALYLCASKLTPLAKNIQYFGAGTRLSVL.

V is TRBV6-6 and J is TRBJ2-1; D is uncertain. Trimming stripped 3 bases from V and 3 bases from J, with 12 bases between. Germline assignment: CDR1 MNHNY and CDR2 SVGAGI (reference sequence). The CDR3 extends over 15 amino acids. The chain's CDR3 is CASSYQLGGYNEQFF. As DNA, the CDR3 is TGTGCCAGCAGTTATCAGCTGGGCGGCTACAATGAGCAGTTCTTC.

The V and J genes are TRBV5-1 and TRBJ2-7; weak D call: TRBD2 (6 bases). This CDR3 is 15 amino acids long. Germline-derived CDR1 and CDR2 are SGHRS and YFSETQ. V lost 1 base to trimming and J lost 5 bases, with 16 bases between them. The CDR3 loop reads CASSLSAGRIHEQYF. The DNA of the CDR3 is TGCGCCAGCAGCTTGTCGGCAGGGAGGATCCACGAGCAGTACTTC.

The chain carries TRBV5-6 and TRBJ1-1; possibly TRBD1 for D (5 bases). Germline lookup yields CDR1 SGHDT and CDR2 YYEEEE. The CDR3 loop spans 12 amino acids. Trimming removed 4 bases at V and 3 bases at J, with 7 bases between. The CDR3 here is CASSPGYTEAFF. The CDR3 DNA reads TGTGCCAGCAGCCCAGGGTACACTGAAGCTTTCTTT. Supplemented by reference TRBV5-6 and TRBJ1-1, the full variable domain reads DAGVTQSPTHLIKTRGQQVTLRCSPKSGHDTVSWYQQALGQGPQFIFQYYEEEERQRGNFPDRFSGHQFPNYSSELNVNALLLGDSALYLCASSPGYTEAFFGQGTRLTVV.